This is a list of T cell receptor beta chains from one sample in a study of T cells in Graves' hyperthyroidism and ophthalmopathy. TCRdb analysed the multiplex PCR reads with MiXCR anew, one entry per CDR3 protein. The data contain 480,000 or so distinct CDR3 sequences, 46% of them singletons. The sample comprised peripheral blood or thyroid tissue (not recorded which). These receptors were taken from an adult woman with Graves' disease, either hyperthyroidism or ophthalmopathy (not recorded which). Both conserved end residues are part of each CDR3. Fields, in order: clone size, J gene, V gene, D gene, CDR3 DNA, CDR3 protein. The D gene is left open where the match is weak. The size field is filled for only some rows; it gives once, few, many or a size class.

clone size: -
J gene: TRBJ2-3
V gene: TRBV5-1
D gene: TRBD2
CDR3 DNA: TGCGCCAGCAGTTTTGATAGCGGGACCTCAGATACGCAGTATTTT
CDR3 protein: CASSFDSGTSDTQYF

clone size: -
J gene: TRBJ1-2
V gene: TRBV24-1
D gene: -
CDR3 DNA: TGTGCCACCAGTGACACGACAGACAGTCTCACCTTC
CDR3 protein: CATSDTTDSLTF

clone size: many
J gene: TRBJ1-5
V gene: TRBV10-3
D gene: TRBD1
CDR3 DNA: TGTGCCATCAGTGAGAGGACAGGGGTTAATCAGCCCCAGCATTTT
CDR3 protein: CAISERTGVNQPQHF

clone size: many
J gene: TRBJ1-5
V gene: TRBV12-3/TRBV12-4
D gene: TRBD1
CDR3 DNA: TGTGCCAGCAGTTTACAGGGGGGAGGTGGGCCCCAGCATTTT
CDR3 protein: CASSLQGGGGPQHF

clone size: -
J gene: TRBJ1-6
V gene: TRBV7-3
D gene: TRBD1
CDR3 DNA: TGTGCCAGCAGCTTGGGGGACAGGGGCTCACCCCTCCACTTT
CDR3 protein: CASSLGDRGSPLHF

clone size: -
J gene: TRBJ2-7
V gene: TRBV7-3
D gene: -
CDR3 DNA: TGCGCCAGCAGCGACATAACGGGGAGGAAAGACGAGCAGTACTTC
CDR3 protein: CASSDITGRKDEQYF

clone size: once
J gene: TRBJ2-6
V gene: TRBV7-2
D gene: TRBD1
CDR3 DNA: TGTGCCAGCAGCTTACCGGACAGGGGATCTGGGGCCAACGTCCTGACTTTC
CDR3 protein: CASSLPDRGSGANVLTF

clone size: -
J gene: TRBJ2-7
V gene: TRBV7-2
D gene: TRBD1
CDR3 DNA: TGCGCCAGCAGCCAAGGACACACAGGGGCATGGAACTACGAGCAGTACTTC
CDR3 protein: CASSQGHTGAWNYEQYF

clone size: -
J gene: TRBJ2-3
V gene: TRBV20-1
D gene: -
CDR3 DNA: TGCAGTGCTTGGAGACTGACTAGCACAGATACGCAGTATTTT
CDR3 protein: CSAWRLTSTDTQYF

clone size: -
J gene: TRBJ2-1
V gene: TRBV5-1
D gene: TRBD2
CDR3 DNA: TGCGCCAGCAGCTCTAGCGGGTACTACAATGAGCAGTTCTTC
CDR3 protein: CASSSSGYYNEQFF

clone size: -
J gene: TRBJ2-7
V gene: TRBV11-2
D gene: -
CDR3 DNA: TGTGCCAGCACCACTACCGGGACGCACTACGAGCAGTACTTC
CDR3 protein: CASTTTGTHYEQYF

clone size: -
J gene: TRBJ1-5
V gene: TRBV6-2/TRBV6-3
D gene: TRBD1
CDR3 DNA: TGTGCCAGCAGTTCTCCGGGACAGAGGGATCAGCCCCAGCATTTT
CDR3 protein: CASSSPGQRDQPQHF

clone size: many
J gene: TRBJ1-1
V gene: TRBV20-1
D gene: TRBD1
CDR3 DNA: TGCAGTGCTAGATCATATGACAGGGGGAACACTGAAGCTTTCTTT
CDR3 protein: CSARSYDRGNTEAFF